A selection of T cell receptor beta chains follows, all from one sample in a study of cytomegalovirus exposure and HLA in healthy donors. Libraries were prepared by immunoSEQ multiplex PCR; TCRdb keeps only in-frame clonotypes and omits some of them. The sample lists approximately 110,000 clones; roughly 78% were seen once. The sample consisted of PBMCs. The receptor source for this set is a woman in her 40s in good health and CMV-seronegative. Each CDR3 is given with its conserved first and last residue. Each record gives: CDR3 protein, CDR3 DNA, clone size, D gene, J gene, V gene. The D gene is left open where the match is weak. Clone size is given for some rows only: seen once, a few or many times, or a class if the clone is expanded.

CASSNGRGLATNEKLFF	TGTGCCAGCAGCAATGGGAGGGGACTTGCAACTAATGAAAAACTGTTTTTT	NA	NA	TRBJ1-4	TRBV11-2
CASSPRQLIIPKAFF	TGTGCCAGCAGTCCCCGACAGTTAATCATTCCGAAAGCTTTCTTT	NA	NA	TRBJ1-1	TRBV6-5
CASFRTGPSGDNEQFF	TGTGCCAGCTTCCGGACAGGACCTTCGGGGGACAATGAGCAGTTCTTC	NA	NA	TRBJ2-1	TRBV5-4
CASSQGSEQPQHF	TGCGCCAGCAGCCAAGGTAGCGAACAGCCCCAGCATTTT	once	NA	TRBJ1-5	TRBV4-3
CASNTGQQVYGYTF	TGTGCCAGCAATACGGGACAGCAGGTCTATGGCTACACCTTC	NA	TRBD1	TRBJ1-2	TRBV5-5
CASSQDVGGETQYF	TGTGCCAGCAGCCAAGACGTCGGGGGAGAGACCCAGTACTTC	NA	NA	TRBJ2-5	TRBV14
CATLGQGREATNEKLFF	TGTGCCACCCTAGGACAGGGGCGGGAAGCAACTAATGAAAAACTGTTTTTT	NA	TRBD1	TRBJ1-4	TRBV28
CASSLRQGVTTNEKLFF	TGTGCCAGTAGTCTGCGGCAGGGGGTCACAACTAATGAAAAACTGTTTTTT	NA	TRBD1	TRBJ1-4	TRBV19
CASTLRDSGSSYNEQFF	TGTGCCAGTACCCTAAGGGATAGCGGGAGCTCCTACAATGAGCAGTTCTTC	NA	TRBD2	TRBJ2-1	TRBV19
CASSLAADFRSYNEQFF	TGTGCCAGCAGCTTAGCAGCAGACTTCCGATCCTACAATGAGCAGTTCTTC	NA	NA	TRBJ2-1	TRBV7-9
CASSPPSGAGRDEQFF	TGCGCCAGCAGCCCCCCAAGTGGGGCAGGGAGGGATGAGCAGTTCTTC	NA	TRBD2	TRBJ2-1	TRBV4-1
CASSISDPNYGYTF	TGCGCCAGCAGTATAAGCGACCCTAACTATGGCTACACCTTC	NA	NA	TRBJ1-2	TRBV10-2
CASSSSRTGHSYNEQFF	TGTGCCAGCAGTTCTTCAAGGACAGGCCACTCCTACAATGAGCAGTTCTTC	NA	TRBD1	TRBJ2-1	TRBV28
CASSRRDSPVQETQYF	TGTGCCAGCAGCCGACGGGACAGCCCGGTACAAGAGACCCAGTACTTC	NA	TRBD1	TRBJ2-5	TRBV14
CASSPPDRVYEQYF	TGTGCCAGCAGCCCACCGGACAGGGTATACGAGCAGTACTTC	NA	TRBD1	TRBJ2-7	TRBV7-2
CAWSADRGNEKLFF	TGTGCCTGGAGTGCGGACCGGGGGAATGAAAAACTGTTTTTT	NA	NA	TRBJ1-4	TRBV30
CASSPGEHDRSHGYTF	TGTGCCAGCAGCCCAGGGGAACACGACAGGAGCCATGGCTACACCTTC	NA	NA	TRBJ1-2	TRBV5-4
CASSALADNEQFF	TGCGCCAGCAGCGCACTAGCGGACAATGAGCAGTTCTTC	once	TRBD2	TRBJ2-1	TRBV10-1
CASSVRTSGTYEQYF	TGTGCCAGCAGCGTCAGGACTAGCGGGACCTACGAGCAGTACTTC	NA	TRBD2	TRBJ2-7	TRBV9
CASSVLQGADTQYF	TGTGCCAGCAGCGTCCTACAGGGGGCAGATACGCAGTATTTT	few	TRBD1	TRBJ2-3	TRBV7-8
CASSVPVTGETGELFF	TGTGCCAGCAGCGTACCGGTGACAGGGGAAACCGGGGAGCTGTTTTTT	few	TRBD1	TRBJ2-2	TRBV9
CASSPRGAYSNQPQHF	TGTGCCAGCAGCCCACGTGGGGCCTATAGCAATCAGCCCCAGCATTTT	NA	NA	TRBJ1-5	TRBV7-6
CASNPSGGAEAFF	TGTGCCAGCAACCCCTCGGGGGGGGCTGAAGCTTTCTTT	NA	NA	TRBJ1-1	TRBV9
CSGGQNYGYTF	TGCAGCGGGGGACAGAACTATGGCTACACCTTC	NA	TRBD1	TRBJ1-2	TRBV29-1
CASSLLGLDYEQYF	TGTGCCAGCAGCCTCTTGGGACTAGACTACGAGCAGTACTTC	NA	TRBD2	TRBJ2-7	TRBV28
CASSLSPAWGGQDTQYF	TGTGCCAGCAGTTTATCGCCCGCGTGGGGAGGGCAAGATACGCAGTATTTT	once	TRBD2	TRBJ2-3	TRBV27
CATSRDGRQVGTDTQYF	TGTGCCACCAGCAGAGATGGGAGACAGGTTGGCACAGATACGCAGTATTTT	NA	NA	TRBJ2-3	TRBV15
CASSIGTGGRNEQYF	TGCGCCAGCAGCATAGGGACAGGGGGAAGAAACGAGCAGTACTTC	NA	TRBD1	TRBJ2-7	TRBV5-1
CATSREAINRKQYF	TGTGCCACCAGCAGAGAGGCCATAAATCGAAAGCAGTACTTC	few	NA	TRBJ2-7	TRBV15
CASRLGHGTNYGYTF	TGTGCCAGCAGACTTGGGCACGGAACCAACTATGGCTACACCTTC	NA	NA	TRBJ1-2	TRBV28
CASSLSAGVGYTF	TGTGCCAGCAGTCTCTCGGCGGGGGTTGGCTACACCTTC	NA	NA	TRBJ1-2	TRBV28
CASSLGWQGSETQYF	TGTGCCAGCAGCTTGGGCTGGCAGGGAAGTGAGACCCAGTACTTC	NA	NA	TRBJ2-5	TRBV6-5
CASSLVAGTDSTDTQYF	TGTGCCAGCAGCTTAGTAGCTGGGACAGATAGCACAGATACGCAGTATTTT	NA	TRBD1	TRBJ2-3	TRBV7-9
CARSTGQGAGYTF	TGTGCCCGCTCTACGGGACAGGGGGCTGGCTACACCTTC	NA	TRBD1	TRBJ1-2	TRBV2
CASSLDRGNTGELFF	TGCGCCAGCAGCCTCGACAGGGGCAACACCGGGGAGCTGTTTTTT	NA	TRBD1	TRBJ2-2	TRBV5-1
CASAGDRRVRLAQPQHF	TGTGCCAGCGCGGGGGACAGGAGGGTTCGGCTAGCTCAGCCCCAGCATTTT	NA	TRBD1	TRBJ1-5	TRBV28
CASNPSGVITDTQYF	TGTGCCAGCAACCCTAGCGGGGTTATTACAGATACGCAGTATTTT	NA	TRBD2	TRBJ2-3	TRBV7-2
CASRSGGNSYEQYF	TGTGCCAGCAGATCGGGGGGGAACTCCTACGAGCAGTACTTC	NA	TRBD2	TRBJ2-7	TRBV28
CAWRGGLEGRYEQYF	TGTGCCTGGAGGGGGGGACTAGAGGGCCGATACGAGCAGTACTTC	NA	TRBD2	TRBJ2-7	TRBV30
CASSDEWASGSGANVLTF	TGTGCCAGCAGTGACGAATGGGCCTCCGGCTCTGGGGCCAACGTCCTGACTTTC	few	NA	TRBJ2-6	TRBV6-4
CASSRTGDNQPQHF	TGTGCCAGCAGTCGGACAGGGGACAATCAGCCCCAGCATTTT	NA	TRBD1	TRBJ1-5	TRBV14
CASSKTTSTDTQYF	TGTGCCAGCAGCAAGACGACTAGCACAGATACGCAGTATTTT	NA	NA	TRBJ2-3	TRBV5-6
CASSIVSNNEQFF	TGTGCCAGTAGTATAGTCTCTAACAATGAGCAGTTCTTC	NA	NA	TRBJ2-1	TRBV19
CASSTSSVADTQYF	TGCGCCAGCAGCACCTCTAGCGTGGCAGATACGCAGTATTTT	NA	NA	TRBJ2-3	TRBV5-1
CASSPQAGRAYEQYF	TGTGCCAGCAGCCCCCAGGCGGGGAGGGCCTACGAGCAGTACTTC	NA	TRBD2	TRBJ2-7	TRBV5-4
CATTENFYGYTF	TGTGCCACCACGGAGAACTTCTATGGCTACACCTTC	NA	NA	TRBJ1-2	TRBV6-1
CASSYSAGFSQPQHF	TGTGCCAGCAGTTACTCTGCAGGGTTTAGTCAGCCCCAGCATTTT	NA	NA	TRBJ1-5	TRBV6-5
CASSPAWGQIHNEQFF	TGCGCCAGCAGCCCAGCATGGGGGCAAATCCACAATGAGCAGTTCTTC	NA	NA	TRBJ2-1	TRBV5-1
CASSVPGEETQYF	TGTGCCAGCAGTGTTCCCGGAGAAGAGACCCAGTACTTC	NA	NA	TRBJ2-5	TRBV25-1
CASSLAIQGGVEKLFF	TGTGCCAGCAGCTTAGCTATACAGGGGGGAGTTGAAAAACTGTTTTTT	NA	TRBD1	TRBJ1-4	TRBV11-2
CASSPGTSGSEVSAYEQYF	TGCGCCAGCAGCCCTGGGACTAGCGGGAGTGAGGTGTCGGCCTACGAGCAGTACTTC	NA	TRBD2	TRBJ2-7	TRBV5-1